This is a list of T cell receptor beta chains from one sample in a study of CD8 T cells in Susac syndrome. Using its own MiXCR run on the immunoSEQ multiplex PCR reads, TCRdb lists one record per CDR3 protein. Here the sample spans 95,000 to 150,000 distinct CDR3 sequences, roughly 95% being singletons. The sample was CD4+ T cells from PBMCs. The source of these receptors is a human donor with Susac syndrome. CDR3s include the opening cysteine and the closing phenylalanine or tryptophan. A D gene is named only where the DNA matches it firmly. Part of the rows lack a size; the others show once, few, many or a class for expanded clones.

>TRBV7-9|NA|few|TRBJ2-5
CASRQEGETQYF
TGTGCCAGCAGGCAAGAGGGTGAGACCCAGTACTTC
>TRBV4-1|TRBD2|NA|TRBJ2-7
CASSRAGGPYEQYF
TGCGCCAGCAGCCGAGCGGGAGGGCCCTACGAGCAGTACTTC
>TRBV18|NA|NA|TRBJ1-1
CASSPATGGTEAFF
TGTGCCAGCTCACCGGCTACAGGAGGCACTGAAGCTTTCTTT
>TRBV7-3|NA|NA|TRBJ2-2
CASSRQDSGELFF
TGTGCCAGCAGCCGACAGGACTCCGGGGAGCTGTTTTTT
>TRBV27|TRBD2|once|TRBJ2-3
CASSPGLATTDTQYF
TGTGCCAGCAGCCCGGGACTAGCTACCACAGATACGCAGTATTTT
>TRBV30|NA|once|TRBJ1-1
CAWRRENTEAFF
TGTGCCTGGAGGAGGGAGAACACTGAAGCTTTCTTT
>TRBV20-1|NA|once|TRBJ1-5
CSVTGTTNQPQHF
TGCAGTGTCACCGGGACAACAAATCAGCCCCAGCATTTT
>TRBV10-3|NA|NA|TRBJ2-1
CAIAQGTIYNEQFF
TGTGCCATCGCCCAGGGGACTATCTACAATGAGCAGTTCTTC
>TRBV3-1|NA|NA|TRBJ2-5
CASSQGNRAQETQYF
TGTGCCAGCAGCCAAGGTAACAGGGCCCAAGAGACCCAGTACTTC
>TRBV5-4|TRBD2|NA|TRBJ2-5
CASSDSSGRAETQYF
TGTGCCAGCAGCGACTCTAGCGGGAGAGCAGAGACCCAGTACTTC
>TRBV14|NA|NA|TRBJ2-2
CASSPARGLNTGELFF
TGTGCCAGCAGCCCGGCAAGGGGACTTAACACCGGGGAGCTGTTTTTT
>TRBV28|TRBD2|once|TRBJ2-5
CASSVTSGVSTQYF
TGTGCCAGCAGTGTAACTAGCGGGGTCTCGACCCAGTACTTC
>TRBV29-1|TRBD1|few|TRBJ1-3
CSVSDRGGNTIYF
TGCAGCGTTTCGGACAGGGGTGGAAACACCATATATTTT
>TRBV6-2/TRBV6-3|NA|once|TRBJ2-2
CASTLRGTTGELFF
TGTGCCAGCACTTTACGTGGGACGACGGGGGAGCTGTTTTTT
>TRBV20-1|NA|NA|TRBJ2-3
CSARDGPTDTQYF
TGCAGTGCTAGAGACGGACCGACCGATACGCAGTATTTT
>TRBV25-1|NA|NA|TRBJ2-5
CASSEFGTSTGETQYF
TGTGCCAGCAGTGAATTCGGCACTTCGACCGGAGAGACCCAGTACTTC
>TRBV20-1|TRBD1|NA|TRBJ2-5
CSARRTGVETQYF
TGCAGTGCTAGGAGGACAGGGGTTGAGACCCAGTACTTC
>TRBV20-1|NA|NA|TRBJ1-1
CSARYRQNKNTEAFF
TGCAGTGCTCGATATCGACAGAATAAGAACACTGAAGCTTTCTTT
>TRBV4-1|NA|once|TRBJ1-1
CASSQERAKGNTEAFF
TGCGCCAGCAGCCAAGAAAGGGCGAAGGGCAACACTGAAGCTTTCTTT
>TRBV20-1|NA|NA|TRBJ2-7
CSATRQGGEQYF
TGCAGTGCTACTCGACAGGGAGGCGAGCAGTACTTC
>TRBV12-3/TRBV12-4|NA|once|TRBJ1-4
CASSLDRVNEKLFF
TGTGCCAGCAGCCTTGACCGCGTTAATGAAAAACTGTTTTTT
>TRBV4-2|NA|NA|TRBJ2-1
CASSRQRGSYNEQFF
TGTGCCAGCAGCCGTCAGCGAGGATCCTACAATGAGCAGTTCTTC
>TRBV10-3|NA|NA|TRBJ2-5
CASSPGIVLETQYF
TGTGCCAGCAGCCCCGGGATAGTATTGGAGACCCAGTACTTC
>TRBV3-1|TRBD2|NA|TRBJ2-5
CASSQVRLAGGETQYF
TGTGCCAGCAGCCAAGTTCGCCTAGCGGGAGGTGAGACCCAGTACTTC
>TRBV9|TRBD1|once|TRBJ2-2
CASSVEGQGAIGELFF
TGTGCCAGCAGCGTAGAGGGGCAGGGGGCAATCGGGGAGCTGTTTTTT
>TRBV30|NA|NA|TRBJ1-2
CAWAGTISYGYTF
TGTGCCTGGGCCGGGACTATCTCCTATGGCTACACCTTC
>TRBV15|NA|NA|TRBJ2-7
CATSRVGVSYEQYF
TGTGCCACCAGCAGAGTGGGGGTCTCCTACGAGCAGTACTTC
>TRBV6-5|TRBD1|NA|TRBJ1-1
CASSAPQGAGTEAFF
TGTGCCAGCAGTGCACCACAGGGGGCGGGCACTGAAGCTTTCTTT
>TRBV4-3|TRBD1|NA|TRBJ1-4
CASSQQGTGAYATNEKLFF
TGCGCCAGCAGCCAACAAGGGACAGGGGCTTATGCAACTAATGAAAAACTGTTTTTT
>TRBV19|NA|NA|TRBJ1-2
CASRSTASGYTF
TGTGCCAGTCGATCGACGGCTTCAGGCTACACCTTC
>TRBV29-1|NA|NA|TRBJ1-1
CSVGLAGGTEAFF
TGCAGCGTTGGACTTGCGGGCGGCACTGAAGCTTTCTTT
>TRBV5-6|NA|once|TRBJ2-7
CASSLTAGEQYF
TGTGCCAGCAGCTTGACAGCCGGCGAGCAGTACTTC
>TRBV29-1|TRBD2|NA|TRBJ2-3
CSTRTSKGTDTQYF
TGCAGCACACGGACTAGCAAGGGCACAGATACGCAGTATTTT
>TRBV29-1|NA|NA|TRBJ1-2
CSVEPSGYGYTF
TGCAGCGTTGAACCCTCCGGCTATGGCTACACCTTC
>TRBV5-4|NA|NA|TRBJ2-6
CASSLVGPGANVLTF
TGTGCCAGCAGCTTGGTGGGACCCGGGGCCAACGTCCTGACTTTC
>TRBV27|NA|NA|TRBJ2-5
CASSLRPRETQYF
TGTGCCAGCAGTTTAAGGCCAAGGGAGACCCAGTACTTC
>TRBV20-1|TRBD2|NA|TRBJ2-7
CSARLAGSSEQYF
TGCAGTGCAAGACTAGCAGGGTCTAGCGAGCAGTACTTC